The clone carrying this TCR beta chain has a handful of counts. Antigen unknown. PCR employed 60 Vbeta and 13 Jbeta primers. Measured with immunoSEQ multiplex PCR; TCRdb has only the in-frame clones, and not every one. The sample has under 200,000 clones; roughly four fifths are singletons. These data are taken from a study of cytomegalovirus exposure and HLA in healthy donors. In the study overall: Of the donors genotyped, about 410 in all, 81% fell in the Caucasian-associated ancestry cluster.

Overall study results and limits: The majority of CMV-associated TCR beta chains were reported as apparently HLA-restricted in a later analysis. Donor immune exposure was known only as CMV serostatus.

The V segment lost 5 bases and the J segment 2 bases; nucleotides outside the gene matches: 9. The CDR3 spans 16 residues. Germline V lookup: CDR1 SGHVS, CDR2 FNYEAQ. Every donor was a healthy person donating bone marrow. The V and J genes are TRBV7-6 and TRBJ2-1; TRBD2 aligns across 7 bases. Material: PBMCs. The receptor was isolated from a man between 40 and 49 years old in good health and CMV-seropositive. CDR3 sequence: CASSPGRSGAYNEQFF. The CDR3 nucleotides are TGTGCCAGCAGCCCCGGGAGGAGCGGGGCCTACAATGAGCAGTTCTTC.